Below, 13 T cell receptor beta chains from the same sample are listed, as sequenced in a study of control samples from healthy donors and cancer patients. Measured with immunoSEQ multiplex PCR; TCRdb has only the in-frame clones, and not every one. Seen here are roughly 69,000 clones, around 87% observed once, and the top ten hold around 2.3%. Sequencing was done on a sample of PBMCs. The origin of the receptors is a woman in her forties or fifties with head and neck cancer.

The chain combines TRBV24-1 with TRBJ1-2, with D hard to call. V was clipped by 4 bases and J by 5 bases, with 13 bases between them. The germline CDR1 and CDR2 sequences are KGHDR and SFDVKD. This CDR3 spans 14 amino acids. This chain's CDR3 is CATSDPGRGYGYTF. The DNA for the CDR3 is TGTGCCACCAGTGACCCCGGTCGGGGTTATGGCTACACCTTC.

The chain combines TRBV6-2 or TRBV6-3 with TRBJ1-1; D unclear. The ends were cut back, 4 bases at V and 4 bases at J, with 10 bases in the middle. Per germline, CDR1 MNHEY and CDR2 SVGEGT. The CDR3 runs to 13 residues. DNA of the CDR3: TGTGCCAGCAGTTTCGGTGTTGGCACTGAAGCTTTCTTT. Translated, it gives CASSFGVGTEAFF.

This chain connects TRBV25-1 to TRBJ1-1; perhaps TRBD1 as D (6 bases). This CDR3 is built from 15 residues. The germline V gene has CDR1 MGHDK and CDR2 SYGVNS. The ends were cut back, 6 bases at V and 6 bases at J, with 20 bases in the middle. CDR3 loop: CASRGAAEVGPEAFF. CDR3 in DNA: TGTGCCAGCAGGGGGGCCGCGGAGGTCGGTCCTGAAGCTTTCTTT.

This clone occurred a few times. V usage is TRBV5-8 and J usage is TRBJ2-1, with D possibly TRBD2 on 6 matching bases. The ends were cut back, 0 bases at V and 4 bases at J, with 17 bases in the middle. The CDR3 totals 17 residues. Germline-derived CDR1 and CDR2 are SGHTS and YDEGEE. CDR3 nucleotide sequence: TGTGCCAGCAGCTTGGCCGGTGGGGGGTTCGGGTACAATGAGCAGTTCTTC. This translates into CASSLAGGGFGYNEQFF.

The genes are TRBV9 and TRBJ1-4; tentative D call: TRBD1 (5 bases). The V gene lost 3 bases and the J gene lost 8 bases, with 17 bases spanning the gap. CDR3 length: 15 amino acids. Germline values: CDR1 SGDLS, CDR2 YYNGEE. This CDR3 reads CASSAQGTPGEKLFF. CDR3 sequence (DNA): TGTGCCAGCAGCGCACAAGGGACCCCAGGGGAAAAACTGTTTTTT.

The chain has TRBV9 and TRBJ2-1; weak D call: TRBD1 (5 bases). Trimming left V 4 bases short and J 2 bases short, with 19 bases between. The CDR3 runs 17 residues. The V gene's germline CDR1 is SGDLS and CDR2 YYNGEE. CDR3 region: CASSPLGQGRTYNEQFF. The CDR3 DNA follows: TGTGCCAGCAGCCCCCTTGGGCAGGGTAGGACCTACAATGAGCAGTTCTTC. The full variable domain, in which reference TRBV9 and TRBJ2-1 provide the parts outside the CDR3, is DSGVTQTPKHLITATGQRVTLRCSPRSGDLSVYWYQQSLDQGLQFLIQYYNGEERAKGNILERFSAQQFPDLHSELNLSSLELGDSALYFCASSPLGQGRTYNEQFFGPGTRLTVL.

This rearrangement joins TRBV6-2 or TRBV6-3 to TRBJ1-6; weak D call: TRBD1 (5 bases). The CDR3 runs to 13 residues. The V end was cut by 6 bases, the J end by 7 bases, with 10 bases between. Germline V gives CDR1 MNHEY, CDR2 SVGEGT. As DNA, the CDR3 is TGTGCCAGCAGCGGGACGGAAAATTCACCCCTCCACTTT. Translating it yields CASSGTENSPLHF.

This clone was recorded only once. The rearrangement uses TRBV4-3 and TRBJ2-1; D is perhaps TRBD1 (6 bases). Germline CDR1 is LGHNA and CDR2 is YSLEER. The CDR3 covers 16 residues. The V end was cut by 2 bases, the J end by 0 bases, with 11 bases between. CDR3 in DNA: TGCGCCAGCAGCCAATCGACAGGAAACTCCTACAATGAGCAGTTCTTC. Its translation: CASSQSTGNSYNEQFF.

This clone was counted a single time. The chain uses TRBV24-1 and TRBJ2-3; 8 nucleotides line up with TRBD1. Germline trimming cut 7 bases from V and 2 bases from J; bases unmatched to any gene: 7. This CDR3 region has 15 residues. Germline V CDR1 and CDR2: KGHDR, SFDVKD. The CDR3 loop reads CATRQTGAPTDTQYF. CDR3 sequence (DNA): TGTGCCACCAGACAGACAGGGGCCCCCACAGATACGCAGTATTTT.

The chain links TRBV2 to TRBJ2-7; D might be TRBD2 (5 bases). CDR3 length: 15 amino acids. CDR1 and CDR2 from the germline V gene are SNHLY and FYNNEI. The ends were cut back, 3 bases at V and 3 bases at J, with 15 bases in the middle. The CDR3 region is CASSDGDPTSYEQYF. Here the CDR3 DNA reads TGTGCCAGCAGTGATGGAGATCCTACTAGCTACGAGCAGTACTTC.

The chain combines TRBV7-2 with TRBJ2-5; weak D call: TRBD1 (6 bases). The CDR3 runs to 14 residues. Germline CDR1 is SGHTA and CDR2 is FQGNSA. Trimming took 4 bases from V and 6 from J, leaving 15 bases between them. The CDR3 DNA sequence: TGTGCCAGCAGCTCCCTGAGGACAGTCCAGACCCAGTACTTC. It yields the protein CASSSLRTVQTQYF. Full variable domain (rest looked up from reference TRBV7-2 and TRBJ2-5): GAGVSQSPSNKVTEKGKDVELRCDPISGHTALYWYRQSLGQGLEFLIYFQGNSAPDKSGLPSDRFSAERTGGSVSTLTIQRTQQEDSAVYLCASSSLRTVQTQYFGPGTRLLVL.

The chain uses TRBV12-3 or TRBV12-4 and TRBJ2-1; a weak D match, TRBD2 (5 bases). V lost 6 bases, J lost 4 bases, and 7 bases lay in between. The length of the CDR3 is 12 residues. The CDR3 sequence is CASRGVYNEQFF. The CDR3 region has the DNA TGTGCCAGCAGGGGAGTGTACAATGAGCAGTTCTTC.

This clone showed up just a few times. The chain has TRBV7-8 and TRBJ1-5, with 9 bases that match TRBD1. The CDR3 has 15 residues. Germline V gene sequence: CDR1 SGHVS, CDR2 FQNEAQ. Trimming at V came to 5 bases and at J to 6 bases, leaving 8 bases not matched to a gene. CDR3 in amino acids: CASSVTGGKGQPQHF. The CDR3 DNA reads as TGTGCCAGCAGCGTGACAGGGGGTAAAGGTCAGCCCCAGCATTTT.